The clone carrying this T cell receptor (beta chain) was seen ten or more times. This sample was taken from a study of Graves' ophthalmopathy and Graves' hyperthyroidism. V trimming: 5 bases; J trimming: 6 bases; junction bases outside the gene matches: 6. Germline assignment: CDR1 SGHTA and CDR2 FQGTGA. CDR3 size: 13 residues. Diagnosis was based on clinical symptoms, serum thyroxine, TRAb, thyroid ultrasound and orbital computed tomography. Investigators amplified TCR beta CDR3 regions from RNA transcripts. First-round RT-PCR employed HTBI primers, with a second-round multiplex PCR after it. TCRdb re-derived calls from the multiplex PCR reads in MiXCR, one entry per CDR3 protein. The repertoire includes about 410,000 distinct CDR3 sequences, approximately 16% of them detected once, and more than 1.5% sits in the top ten.

This chain links TRBV7-3 with TRBJ1-1; 7 nucleotides match TRBD1. The receptor's source is a woman aged 18 to 35 with Graves' ophthalmopathy. The source material was peripheral blood. In DNA, the CDR3 is TGTGCCAGCAGCACAAAGGGGGCCTCTGAAGCTTTCTTT. The encoded protein is CASSTKGASEAFF.